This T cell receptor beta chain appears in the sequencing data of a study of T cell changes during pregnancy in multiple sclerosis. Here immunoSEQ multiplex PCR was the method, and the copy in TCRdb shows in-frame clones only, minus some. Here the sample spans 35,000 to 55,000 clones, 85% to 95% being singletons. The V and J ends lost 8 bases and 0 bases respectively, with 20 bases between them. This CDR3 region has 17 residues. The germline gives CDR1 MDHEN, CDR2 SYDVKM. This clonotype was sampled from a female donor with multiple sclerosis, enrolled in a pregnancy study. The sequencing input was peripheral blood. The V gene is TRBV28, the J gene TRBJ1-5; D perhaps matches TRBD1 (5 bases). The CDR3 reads CASGGGNSQYSNQPQHF. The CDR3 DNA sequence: TGTGCCAGCGGGGGGGGGAATTCCCAATATAGCAATCAGCCCCAGCATTTT.